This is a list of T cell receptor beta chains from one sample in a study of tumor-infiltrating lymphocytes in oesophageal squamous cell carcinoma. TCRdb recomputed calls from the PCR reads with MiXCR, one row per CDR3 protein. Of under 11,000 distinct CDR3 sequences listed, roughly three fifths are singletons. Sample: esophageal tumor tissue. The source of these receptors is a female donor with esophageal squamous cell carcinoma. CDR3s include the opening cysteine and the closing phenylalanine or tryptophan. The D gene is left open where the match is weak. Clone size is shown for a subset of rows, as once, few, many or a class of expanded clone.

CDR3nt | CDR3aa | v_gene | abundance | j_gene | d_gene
TGTGCCAGCAGCCGACTAGCGTCGGGCGAGCAGTACTTC | CASSRLASGEQYF | TRBV11-2 | . | TRBJ2-7 | TRBD2
TGTGCCGGTCCTAATAGCGGGATTTTGGAGCAGTTCTTC | CAGPNSGILEQFF | TRBV7-4 | . | TRBJ2-1 | TRBD2
TGTGCCAGCAGGCCAACCGGGACAGGGCTTAGCGAGCAGTACTTC | CASRPTGTGLSEQYF | TRBV7-2 | . | TRBJ2-7 | TRBD1
TGTGCCAGCAGTGAATTGGTAACAGCCAAGCGGAATCAGCCCCAGCATTTT | CASSELVTAKRNQPQHF | TRBV2 | many | TRBJ1-5 | .
TGTGCCAGCAGTGGTTACTCCTCGGATCAAGAGACCCAGTACTTC | CASSGYSSDQETQYF | TRBV2 | . | TRBJ2-5 | .
TGCGCCAGCAGCTTGGGTCGGGAGTTCGATGAGCAGTTCTTC | CASSLGREFDEQFF | TRBV5-4 | . | TRBJ2-1 | .
TGTGCCAGCAGCTCCCATTCCAGCGCGGGGGATACGCAGTATTTT | CASSSHSSAGDTQYF | TRBV7-3 | few | TRBJ2-3 | .
TGTGCCAGCAGGGGGGAACTAGCGGTTAGCACAGATACGCAGTATTTT | CASRGELAVSTDTQYF | TRBV11-2 | few | TRBJ2-3 | TRBD2
TGTGCCAGCAGTGTGGGACAGGGTCCCAATGAGCAGTTCTTC | CASSVGQGPNEQFF | TRBV6-1 | . | TRBJ2-1 | TRBD1
TGTGCCAGCTCCCAGGCTAGCGGAAAAGAGACCCAGTACTTC | CASSQASGKETQYF | TRBV12-3/TRBV12-4 | . | TRBJ2-5 | TRBD2
TGTGCCAGCAGTGAAGTAGGACAGGGGGCTTTAAGTGAAGAGACCCAGTACTTC | CASSEVGQGALSEETQYF | TRBV2 | medium-sized | TRBJ2-5 | TRBD1
TGTGCCAGCAGTCGTTGGGTCAGGGGATACGAGCAGTACTTC | CASSRWVRGYEQYF | TRBV12-3/TRBV12-4 | . | TRBJ2-7 | .
TGTGCCAGCACCAAACTAGCGGGACCTAGCACAGATACGCAGTATTTT | CASTKLAGPSTDTQYF | TRBV7-2 | few | TRBJ2-3 | TRBD2